This TCR beta chain was captured by sequencing in a study of control samples from healthy donors and cancer patients. Some clones are missing from TCRdb's copy, which holds only in-frame ones; the method was immunoSEQ multiplex PCR. This sample's table reports 150,000 to 200,000 clones. Sequenced sample: blood. This clonotype originated in a woman under 40 in good health.

The CDR3 is CASNDYRAMNTEAFF. The DNA of the CDR3 is TGCGCCAGCAATGACTACAGGGCCATGAACACTGAAGCTTTCTTT. The rearrangement uses TRBV4-1 and TRBJ1-1, with a tentative D call TRBD1 (6 bases). The CDR3 runs to 15 residues. Trimming took 7 bases from V and 0 from J, leaving 15 bases between them. CDR1 and CDR2 from the germline V gene are MGHRA and YSYEKL.